A single sample gave rise to the 11 T cell receptor beta chains below, sequenced in a study of T cell responses to AZD1222 COVID-19 vaccine. Generated by immunoSEQ multiplex PCR, the TCRdb table keeps only in-frame clones and is missing some. The sample carries 150,000 to 200,000 clones, approximately 93% recorded once. This specimen was peripheral blood, taken 28 days after the second AZD1222 dose. The receptor set was obtained from an adult who received the AZD1222 COVID-19 vaccine.

This sequence joins TRBV18 and TRBJ1-3; D uncertain. The CDR3 is made up of 16 amino acids. Germline CDR1 is KGHSH and CDR2 is LQKENI. V gave up 2 bases and J gave up 0 bases, with 11 bases separating them. CDR3 in DNA: TGTGCCAGCTCACCAGAGGGTTATTACTCTGGAAACACCATATATTTT. This translates into CASSPEGYYSGNTIYF.

The rearrangement joins TRBV7-2 to TRBJ1-2; the match to TRBD1 covers 7 bases. CDR3 size: 14 residues. V trimming: 3 bases; J trimming: 7 bases; junction bases outside the gene matches: 8. Germline V lookup: CDR1 SGHTA, CDR2 FQGNSA. The CDR3: CASSLLNGQAGYTF. The CDR3 DNA is TGTGCCAGCAGCTTGTTAAACGGACAGGCTGGCTACACCTTC.

V gene TRBV5-1 combines with J gene TRBJ1-4, with 8 bases matching TRBD1. CDR3 length: 15 amino acids. The V gene end was trimmed by 4 bases and the J gene end by 6 bases; junction bases not matched to a gene: 8. From germline, CDR1 is SGHRS and CDR2 YFSETQ. In DNA form, the CDR3 reads TGCGCCAGCAGCCTACGGACAGGGAATCATGAAAAACTGTTTTTT. It is translated as CASSLRTGNHEKLFF.

As concerns this clone: The same CDR3 arises from other DNA sequences in this sample as well. This chain connects TRBV18 to TRBJ1-4; the D gene is possibly TRBD1 (5 bases). The CDR3 is 14 residues long. V lost 3 bases and J lost 7, with 12 bases in between. Germline V CDR1 and CDR2: KGHSH, LQKENI. CDR3 nucleotide sequence: TGTGCCAGCTCACCGACCCAGGGCGGTGAAAAACTGTTTTTT. Encoded protein: CASSPTQGGEKLFF.

This chain links TRBV9 with TRBJ2-5; D possibly uses TRBD1 or TRBD2 (5 bases each). The V end was cut by 3 bases, the J end by 5 bases, with 14 bases between. The CDR3 covers 14 residues. Germline loops: CDR1 SGDLS, CDR2 YYNGEE. DNA of the CDR3: TGTGCCAGCAGCGCGGGACCTTATGACGAGACCCAGTACTTC. It is translated as CASSAGPYDETQYF.

The chain employs TRBV28 and TRBJ1-1; D not certain. Trimming shortened V by 6 bases and J by 0 bases, and 8 bases separated the two germline ends. The CDR3 is 13 residues long. CDR1 MDHEN and CDR2 SYDVKM come from the germline V gene. The CDR3 loop reads CASRAPLNTEAFF. CDR3 DNA sequence: TGTGCCAGCAGGGCTCCCTTGAACACTGAAGCTTTCTTT. The whole variable domain, remainder taken from reference TRBV28 and TRBJ1-1, is DVKVTQSSRYLVKRTGEKVFLECVQDMDHENMFWYRQDPGLGLRLIYFSYDVKMKEKGDIPEGYSVSREKKERFSLILESASTNQTSMYLCASRAPLNTEAFFGQGTRLTVV.

The rearrangement links TRBV6-2 or TRBV6-3 to TRBJ2-7; no definite D call. With 3 bases removed from V and 2 bases from J, the gap between germline ends came to 5 bases. The CDR3 covers 12 residues. CDR1 and CDR2 (germline): MNHEY, SVGEGT. The CDR3 sequence is CASSYAAYEQYF. CDR3 sequence (DNA): TGTGCCAGCAGTTATGCGGCCTACGAGCAGTACTTC.

This chain connects TRBV6-2 or TRBV6-3 to TRBJ1-1; 7 nucleotides match TRBD1. Germline V lookup: CDR1 MNHEY, CDR2 SVGEGT. Losses at the gene ends were 3 bases for V and 6 bases for J; bases not matched to a gene: 16. This CDR3 has 17 residues. CDR3 sequence: CASSYEVLGRQGPEAFF. The CDR3 DNA reads as TGTGCCAGCAGTTATGAGGTGTTGGGCAGACAGGGCCCTGAAGCTTTCTTT.

This sequence joins TRBV9 and TRBJ1-3; TRBD1 might be the D (5 bases). This CDR3 is 16 amino acids long. CDR1 is SGDLS and CDR2 is YYNGEE in the germline V gene. Trimming left V 3 bases short and J 0 bases short, with 13 bases between. In DNA form, the CDR3 reads TGTGCCAGCAGCGGACAGATACCAACCTCTGGAAACACCATATATTTT. It is translated as CASSGQIPTSGNTIYF.

The chain carries TRBV7-9 and TRBJ2-1, with D perhaps given as TRBD1 or TRBD2 (7 bases each). CDR1 is SEHNR and CDR2 is FQNEAQ in the germline V gene (reference sequence). V was cut by 5 bases and J by 1 base, with 15 bases left in between. CDR3 size: 16 residues. Here the CDR3 DNA reads TGTGCCAGCAGCCGAGGGGGCGGGAGATCCTACAATGAGCAGTTCTTC. It is translated as CASSRGGGRSYNEQFF.

The J gene is TRBJ2-7, the V gene TRBV7-9, with 8 nucleotides matching TRBD1. This CDR3 spans 13 amino acids. In germline, CDR1 is SEHNR, CDR2 FQNEAQ (reference sequence). The V gene end was trimmed by 9 bases and the J gene end by 2 bases; junction bases not matched to a gene: 6. This CDR3 is CASSGGKPYEQYF. DNA of the CDR3: TGTGCCAGTTCAGGGGGCAAACCCTACGAGCAGTACTTC.